Below are 18 T cell receptor beta chains sequenced from a single sample in a study of identical twins. TCRdb re-derived calls from the 5' RACE reads in MiXCR, one entry per CDR3 protein. The data contain about 520,000 distinct CDR3 sequences, 22% of them seen just once; the ten biggest clones take up around 0.9%. These data were likewise used in another study, on T cells expressing NK-cell markers.

The specimen sequenced was CD4+ T cells sorted from blood. The receptors come from a woman aged 18-35 years in good health.

This clonotype was detected only a few times. This sequence joins TRBV11-2 and TRBJ2-4; no reliable D call. The CDR3 extends over 16 amino acids. V lost 7 bases and J lost 0, with 16 bases in between. Germline assignment: CDR1 SGHAT and CDR2 FQNNGV. Here the CDR3 DNA reads TGTGCCAGCACCCAGAATAGTGATCTAGCCAAAAACATTCAGTACTTC. It codes for CASTQNSDLAKNIQYF.

This clonotype was picked up a small number of times. The chain joins TRBV30 to TRBJ1-4, with TRBD1 identical over 8 bases. The CDR3 has 14 amino acids. The V gene's germline CDR1 is GTSNPN and CDR2 SVGIG (reference sequence). Trimming removed 0 bases from V and 4 bases from J; junction bases left unmatched: 1. This CDR3 is CAWSVTGGNEKLFF. CDR3 DNA sequence: TGTGCCTGGAGTGTAACAGGGGGTAATGAAAAACTGTTTTTT.

This clonotype was counted only a few times. This chain connects TRBV7-2 to TRBJ2-7; TRBD2 aligns across 7 bases. V lost 5 bases, J lost 0 bases, and 7 bases stayed unmatched. The CDR3 is 15 residues long. In germline, CDR1 is SGHTA, CDR2 FQGNSA. The CDR3 nucleotides are TGTGCCAGCAGCCCCCAACTAGCGCCCTCCTACGAGCAGTACTTC. Protein: CASSPQLAPSYEQYF.

CDR3 sequence (DNA): TGTGCCAGCAGCTTAGGAGCAGGCTACTACGAGCAGTACTTC. Its translation is CASSLGAGYYEQYF. The V and J genes are TRBV7-2 and TRBJ2-7; unclear D gene. CDR1 and CDR2 (germline): SGHTA, FQGNSA. The CDR3 sequence is 14 residues long. V shed 1 base and J shed 3 bases, with 10 bases lying between them.

DNA for the CDR3: TGTGCCAGCAGTGCGAAGGGCTATTCACCCCTCCACTTT. Protein sequence: CASSAKGYSPLHF. J is TRBJ1-6 and V is TRBV6-1, with D uncertain. The CDR3 covers 13 residues. The V gene's germline CDR1 is MNHNS and CDR2 SASEGT. V gave up 4 bases and J gave up 8 bases, with 9 bases separating them.

This clonotype was detected only a few times. The V gene is TRBV5-1, the J gene TRBJ2-1; D remains ambiguous. CDR1 is SGHRS and CDR2 is YFSETQ in the germline V gene. This CDR3 contains 14 residues. V was pared by 2 bases and J by 5 bases, with 11 bases between. The CDR3: CASSFLASNNEQFF. DNA of the CDR3: TGCGCCAGCAGCTTTTTGGCCTCAAACAATGAGCAGTTCTTC.

This chain links TRBV12-3 or TRBV12-4 with TRBJ2-3; D is unclear. There are 13 residues in the CDR3. Trimming shortened V by 6 bases and J by 5 bases, and 12 bases separated the two germline ends. In DNA form, the CDR3 reads TGTGCCAGCAGACCCTCCATTCTAGATACGCAGTATTTT. It translates to CASRPSILDTQYF.

This chain links TRBV3-1 with TRBJ2-1, with TRBD2 identical over 10 bases. The CDR3 is made up of 18 amino acids. The germline CDR1 and CDR2 sequences are LGHDT and YNNKEL (reference sequence). V was clipped by 3 bases and J by 9 bases; unmatched bases: 17. The CDR3 region is CASSQASGGHGAFREQFF. CDR3 DNA sequence: TGTGCCAGCAGCCAGGCTAGCGGGGGCCACGGTGCATTTCGTGAGCAGTTCTTC.

This clonotype has just a few counts. The rearrangement uses TRBV5-1 and TRBJ2-5; D tentatively fits TRBD1 or TRBD2 (5 bases each). This CDR3 has 15 residues. Trimming cost V 5 bases and J 4 bases, with 18 bases left between them. The V gene's germline CDR1 is SGHRS and CDR2 YFSETQ. The CDR3: CASRPEGMVRETQYF. The CDR3 coding sequence is TGCGCCAGCAGGCCCGAGGGGATGGTCAGAGAGACCCAGTACTTC.

The chain uses TRBV18 and TRBJ2-5, with 9 bases matching TRBD1. The CDR3 is 15 residues long. Germline CDR1 and CDR2: KGHSH and LQKENI. V dropped 3 bases and J dropped 5; count of bases not matched to a gene: 7. The CDR3 loop reads CASSPTGTGRETQYF. The CDR3, as DNA: TGTGCCAGCTCACCGACCGGGACAGGGAGGGAGACCCAGTACTTC.

This clonotype was found a few times. CDR3 loop: CSARDPIAGGKETQYF. DNA for the CDR3: TGCAGTGCTAGAGATCCAATAGCGGGGGGTAAAGAGACCCAGTACTTC. V is TRBV20-1 and J is TRBJ2-5; TRBD2 matches 10 bases. V was clipped by 0 bases and J by 3 bases; unmatched bases: 7. Germline assignment: CDR1 DFQATT and CDR2 SNEGSKA (reference sequence). This CDR3 has 16 amino acids.

There are a few counts of this clonotype. This rearrangement joins TRBV11-3 to TRBJ2-1; tentative D call: TRBD1 (6 bases). Trimming cost V 3 bases and J 8 bases, with 11 bases left between them. CDR3 length: 13 residues. Germline V gene sequence: CDR1 SGHNT, CDR2 YENEEA. CDR3 loop: CASSLRQGYEQFF. In DNA form, the CDR3 reads TGTGCCAGCAGCTTGCGCCAGGGGTATGAGCAGTTCTTC.

The CDR3 reads CASSQDRSSGANVLTF. The CDR3 DNA sequence: TGCGCCAGCAGCCAAGATCGGTCGTCTGGGGCCAACGTCCTGACTTTC. This chain connects TRBV4-3 to TRBJ2-6; D not resolved. The V and J ends lost 0 bases and 1 base respectively, with 7 bases between them. CDR1 is LGHNA and CDR2 is YSLEER in the germline V gene. The CDR3 is 16 amino acids.

This clonotype was found a few times. The genes are TRBV12-5 and TRBJ1-1; weak D call: TRBD1 (6 bases). Germline V lookup: CDR1 LGHNT, CDR2 FRNRAP. The CDR3 consists of 18 residues. Deletions cut 1 base from V and 0 bases from J, with 18 bases between. CDR3: CASGLDSWQGSVNTEAFF. The DNA for the CDR3 is TGTGCTAGTGGTTTGGATTCGTGGCAGGGGTCAGTGAACACTGAAGCTTTCTTT.

The table lists this clonotype with a few counts. The chain joins TRBV12-3 or TRBV12-4 to TRBJ2-2, with D hard to call. Trimming removed 5 bases from V and 6 bases from J, with 7 bases in between. This CDR3 comprises 12 residues. CDR3 bases: TGTGCCAGCAGTGAGGACCCCGGGGAGCTGTTTTTT. Translating it yields CASSEDPGELFF.

This clonotype was observed a few times. The rearrangement joins TRBV6-5 to TRBJ1-2; D perhaps matches TRBD1 (5 bases). CDR1 MNHEY and CDR2 SVGAGI come from the germline V gene. This CDR3 spans 15 amino acids. The V end was cut by 0 bases, the J end by 3 bases, with 11 bases between. CDR3 coding DNA: TGTGCCAGCAGTTACTCGTCAGGGCACCACTATGGCTACACCTTC. Translation: CASSYSSGHHYGYTF.

This clonotype has more than one count but fewer than ten. The chain uses TRBV20-1 and TRBJ2-7; 10 nucleotides agree with TRBD2. There are 15 residues in the CDR3. V lost 7 bases to trimming and J lost 2 bases; unmatched junction nucleotides: 11. Per germline, CDR1 DFQATT and CDR2 SNEGSKA (reference sequence). DNA for the CDR3: TGCAGTGTCACGGGCCGGGGACTAGCGACCTACGAGCAGTACTTC. It codes for CSVTGRGLATYEQYF.

In its sample, this clonotype was seen a few times. The genes are TRBV29-1 and TRBJ1-1; D is unresolved. V was cut by 6 bases and J by 4 bases, with 15 bases left in between. This CDR3 has 13 residues. Germline CDR1 reads SQVTM; CDR2 reads ANQGSEA. CDR3 bases: TGCAGCGTGCCGGGTGAGCCGACCACTGAAGCTTTCTTT. Amino acid sequence: CSVPGEPTTEAFF.